This T cell receptor beta chain was sequenced for a study of T cell changes during pregnancy in multiple sclerosis. The ends lost 3 bases at V and 9 bases at J; junction bases unmatched: 10. The CDR3 contains 16 residues. Germline CDR1 KGHSH, CDR2 LQKENI. This clone was found a few times. The data were produced by immunoSEQ multiplex PCR, yet TCRdb's version contains in-frame clones alone and is incomplete. The sample holds about 41,000 clones; about 89% are singletons and the top ten take over 0.55%. The chain is built from TRBV18 and TRBJ2-1; 11 positions agree with TRBD2. The sample consisted of CD4+ T cells from peripheral blood mononuclear cells, taken in the first trimester of pregnancy. This TCR was recovered from a female donor with multiple sclerosis, enrolled in a pregnancy study. The CDR3 loop is CASSPPLLAGVIEQFF. The DNA of the CDR3 is TGTGCCAGCTCACCCCCCCTACTAGCGGGAGTAATTGAGCAGTTCTTC.